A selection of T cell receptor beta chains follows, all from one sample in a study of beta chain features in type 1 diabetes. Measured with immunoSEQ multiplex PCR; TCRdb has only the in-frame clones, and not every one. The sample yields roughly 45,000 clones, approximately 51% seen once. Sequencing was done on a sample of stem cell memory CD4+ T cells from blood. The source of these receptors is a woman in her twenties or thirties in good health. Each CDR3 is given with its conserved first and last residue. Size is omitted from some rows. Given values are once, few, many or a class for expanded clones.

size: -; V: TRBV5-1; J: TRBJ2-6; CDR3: CASSLEGAGANVLTF
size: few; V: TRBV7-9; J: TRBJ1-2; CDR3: CASSPGQGRYTF
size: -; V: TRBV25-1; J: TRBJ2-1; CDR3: CASSKTSGGIYEQFF
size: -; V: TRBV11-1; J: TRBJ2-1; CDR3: CASSLELGARNEQFF
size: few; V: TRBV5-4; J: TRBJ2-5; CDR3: CASSTRLAGGLETQYF
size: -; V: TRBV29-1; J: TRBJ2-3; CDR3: CSVVRQGPDTQYF
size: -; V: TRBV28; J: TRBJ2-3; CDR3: CASTPGSDSGRANRADTQYF
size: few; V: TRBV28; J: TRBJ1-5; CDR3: CASSFFREDQPQHF
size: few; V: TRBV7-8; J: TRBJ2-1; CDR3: CASSRRLAGAYNEQFF
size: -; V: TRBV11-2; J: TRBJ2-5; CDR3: CASSSTSGSWQTQYF
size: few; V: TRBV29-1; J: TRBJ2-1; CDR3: CSARPQGANEQFF
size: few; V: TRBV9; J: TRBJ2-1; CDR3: CASSVSGGRDEQFF
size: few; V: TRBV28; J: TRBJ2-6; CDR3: CASTSGANVLTF
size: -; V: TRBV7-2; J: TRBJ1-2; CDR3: CASSLETGGYGYTF
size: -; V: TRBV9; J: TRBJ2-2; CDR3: CASSVGGTSVSGELFF
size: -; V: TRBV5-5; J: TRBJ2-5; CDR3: CASSIEQGAGTQYF
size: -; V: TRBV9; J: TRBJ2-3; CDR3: CASNRDRGRADTQYF
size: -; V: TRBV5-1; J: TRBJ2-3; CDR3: CASSLTSGSSDTQYF
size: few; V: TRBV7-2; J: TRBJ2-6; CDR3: CASSLGDSGANVLTF
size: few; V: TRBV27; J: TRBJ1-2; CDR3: CASNEGQGSGYTF
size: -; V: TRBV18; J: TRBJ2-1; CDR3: CASSPPESGRNEQFF
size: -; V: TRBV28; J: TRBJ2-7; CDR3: CASRVGSSYEQYF
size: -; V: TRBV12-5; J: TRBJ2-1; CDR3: CASGLVVGRVGANGEQFF
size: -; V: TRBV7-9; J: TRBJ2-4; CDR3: CASSRTGLAKNIQYF
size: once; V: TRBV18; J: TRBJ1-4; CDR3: CASSRLFGPNEKLFF
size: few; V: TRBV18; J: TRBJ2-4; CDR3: CASSEQGIKNIQYF
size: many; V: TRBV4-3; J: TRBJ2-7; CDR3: CASSQDSLSGADEQYF
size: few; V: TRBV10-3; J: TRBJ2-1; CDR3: CAISALTSGINNEQFF